This T cell receptor (beta chain) was recorded in a study of T cells in Graves' hyperthyroidism and ophthalmopathy. RNA transcripts yielded amplified TCR beta CDR3 regions. HTBI primers drove first-round RT-PCR of the TCR CDR3. One entry per CDR3 protein results from TCRdb running MiXCR on the multiplex PCR reads. Counted here are under 650,000 distinct CDR3 sequences, roughly 17% occurring once; the ten biggest clones make up around 3.9%. Germline CDR1 is KGHDR and CDR2 is SFDVKD. This CDR3 comprises 14 residues. The ends were cut back, 5 bases at V and 8 bases at J, with 15 bases in the middle. The definition of stable Graves' hyperthyroidism was no ophthalmopathy progression within 18 months. Diagnosis of hyperthyroidism was new in patients aged 18 to 65, and its duration was under 2 months.

This rearrangement joins TRBV24-1 to TRBJ2-4, with D perhaps matching TRBD1 (5 bases). This TCR derives from a woman aged 25 to 39 with Graves' hyperthyroidism. Sequenced input: blood. The CDR3 bases are TGTGCCACCAGTGGTCTCGGACATTCAGACATTCAGTACTTC. This sequence encodes CATSGLGHSDIQYF.